This T cell receptor beta chain came from a study of T cells in Graves' hyperthyroidism and ophthalmopathy. The CDR3 runs to 16 residues. Germline CDR1 reads MNHNY; CDR2 reads SVGAGI (reference sequence). J lost 4 bases, V lost 2 bases, and 10 bases had no gene match. This clonotype was detected only a few times. Regions amplified from RNA transcripts were the TCR beta CDR3 regions. The study used the HTBI primer set for a first-round RT-PCR of the TCR CDR3. TCRdb itself ran the multiplex PCR reads through MiXCR, one entry per CDR3 protein. The sample lists 750,000 to 900,000 distinct CDR3 sequences, 35% to 45% occurring once.

The J gene is TRBJ2-7, the V gene TRBV6-6, with 8 bases fitting TRBD2. The clonotype originates from a man in his late teens or twenties with Graves' hyperthyroidism. The sequencing sample was made of blood. CDR3 DNA: TGTGCCAGCAGTTACCGCCCCAGCGGGAGAGAGTACGAGCAGTACTTC. Its translation: CASSYRPSGREYEQYF.